This T cell receptor (beta chain) derives from a study of T cell repertoires in ileal Crohn's disease. The method was immunoSEQ multiplex PCR; TCRdb's version includes in-frame clones alone and lacks a portion of them. The data contain about 7,200 clones, around 70% of them singletons. This clone has a handful of counts. The time point is: neoterminal ileum biopsy at postoperative endoscopy, about 6 months after surgery. Unmatched junction bases numbered 6, after V lost 5 bases and J lost 7 bases. CDR3 length equals 14 residues. CDR1 and CDR2 (germline): MNHEY, SVGAGI. Sequenced input: ileal tissue. The chain combines TRBV6-5 with TRBJ2-2; 8 nucleotides match TRBD2. This receptor was obtained from an adult with Crohn's disease. The chain's CDR3 is CASSAGGRDGELFF. For the CDR3, the DNA is TGTGCCAGCAGTGCGGGGGGAAGGGACGGGGAGCTGTTTTTT.